This TCR beta chain originates from a study of T cells in Graves' hyperthyroidism and ophthalmopathy. Amplified TCR beta CDR3 regions derived from RNA transcripts. The HTBI set primed first-round TCR CDR3 RT-PCR. MiXCR, applied by TCRdb to the multiplex PCR reads, yields one record per CDR3 protein. There are around 610,000 distinct CDR3 sequences in the sample; roughly 14% occur only once, and around 4.1% lies in the top ten. This clonotype came up many times. The length of the CDR3 is 16 residues. Trimming removed 6 bases from V and 5 bases from J, with 25 bases in between. Looked up from germline, CDR1 is DFQATT and CDR2 is SNEGSKA (reference sequence).

This clonotype originated in a woman in her thirties or forties with Graves' ophthalmopathy. Sequencing input: blood. The chain carries TRBV20-1 and TRBJ2-5; perhaps TRBD2 as D (5 bases). This CDR3 is CSATPERGHPSETQYF. CDR3 nucleotides: TGCAGTGCCACCCCTGAAAGAGGGCATCCGAGTGAGACCCAGTACTTC.